The 30 T cell receptor beta chains listed next were all sequenced from one sample in a study of Tregs in tolerant kidney transplant recipients. Recipients received nonmyeloablative bone marrow transplants from related graft donors, with transient mixed chimerism. Libraries were prepared by immunoSEQ multiplex PCR; TCRdb keeps only in-frame clonotypes and omits some of them. The sample includes approximately 90,000 clones, roughly 93% of them seen just once. The input for sequencing was CD4+ T cells from blood (PBMCs), taken 12 months after the transplant. Receptors originate from a human patient who received a combined kidney and bone marrow transplant. Some T cells may be provided by the graft donor.

The gene calls are TRBV5-1 and TRBJ2-2; TRBD2 aligns across 9 bases. CDR1 is SGHRS and CDR2 is YFSETQ in the germline V gene. The length of the CDR3 is 15 residues. Losses at the gene ends were 2 bases for V and 5 bases for J; bases not matched to a gene: 4. For the CDR3, the DNA is TGCGCCAGCAGCTTCCTAGCGGGACGAACCGGGGAGCTGTTTTTT. It specifies CASSFLAGRTGELFF.

For the CDR3, the DNA is TGCGCCAGCAGCCAGGGACAGGGAGTACAGCCCCAGCATTTT. Its protein product is CASSQGQGVQPQHF. The chain employs TRBV4-1 and TRBJ1-5; 9 bases agree with TRBD1. Losses at the gene ends were 3 bases for V and 7 bases for J; bases not matched to a gene: 4. Germline CDR1 MGHRA, CDR2 YSYEKL. This CDR3 has 14 amino acids.

The V gene is TRBV5-6, the J gene TRBJ2-3; weak D call: TRBD1 (6 bases). Trimming pared 3 bases from V and 0 bases from J, leaving 14 bases between. There are 16 residues in the CDR3. Looked up from germline, CDR1 is SGHDT and CDR2 is YYEEEE. The CDR3 is CASSSTGHRSTDTQYF. In DNA, the CDR3 is TGTGCCAGCAGCTCCACAGGGCACCGTAGCACAGATACGCAGTATTTT. Full variable domain (remainder filled in from reference TRBV5-6 and TRBJ2-3): DAGVTQSPTHLIKTRGQQVTLRCSPKSGHDTVSWYQQALGQGPQFIFQYYEEEERQRGNFPDRFSGHQFPNYSSELNVNALLLGDSALYLCASSSTGHRSTDTQYFGPGTRLTVL.

The rearrangement joins TRBV18 to TRBJ1-2; a weak D match, TRBD1 (6 bases). Trimming stripped 3 bases from V and 2 bases from J, with 10 bases between. Germline V gene data show CDR1 as KGHSH and CDR2 as LQKENI. The CDR3 loop spans 14 amino acids. The CDR3 nucleotides are TGTGCCAGCTCACCTGGACAGAGAAACTATGGCTACACCTTC. Translation: CASSPGQRNYGYTF.

The J gene is TRBJ2-2, the V gene TRBV10-3; TRBD2 agrees at 8 bases. The CDR3 has 14 residues. V was clipped by 1 base and J by 6 bases; unmatched bases: 1. Germline V gene data show CDR1 as ENHRY and CDR2 as SYGVKD. The CDR3 protein is CAISEWTSPGELFF. DNA of the CDR3: TGTGCCATCAGTGAGTGGACTAGCCCCGGGGAGCTGTTTTTT.

The chain joins TRBV18 to TRBJ2-5, with TRBD2 identical over 11 bases. The J call may not be correct, given that the DNA end is closer to TRBJ2-7. This CDR3 region has 15 residues. Germline loops: CDR1 KGHSH, CDR2 LQKENI. The CDR3 DNA sequence: TGTGCCAGCTCATCCGGACTAGCGGGCTCCTACGAGCAGTACTTC. It specifies CASSSGLAGSYEQYF.

The chain links TRBV4-1 to TRBJ2-5; 13 bases are shared with TRBD2. The ends lost 1 base at V and 5 bases at J; junction bases unmatched: 10. CDR3 length equals 18 residues. Germline CDR1 MGHRA, CDR2 YSYEKL. CDR3 in DNA: TGCGCCAGCAGCCAAGCGGGGAGGACTAGCGGGGGTTCGGAGACCCAGTACTTC. It is translated as CASSQAGRTSGGSETQYF.

This clone was picked up one time. The chain uses TRBV30 and TRBJ1-1; no clear D gene. This CDR3 has 11 amino acids. The germline V gene encodes CDR1 GTSNPN and CDR2 SVGIG (reference sequence). The ends were cut back, 2 bases at V and 7 bases at J, with 8 bases in the middle. The CDR3 is CAWSRGNEAFF. The CDR3 bases are TGTGCCTGGAGTCGAGGGAATGAAGCTTTCTTT.

The chain links TRBV2 to TRBJ2-2, with a weak D call TRBD1 (6 bases). There are 15 residues in the CDR3. Germline lookup yields CDR1 SNHLY and CDR2 FYNNEI. Trimming cost V 2 bases and J 1 base, with 8 bases left between them. CDR3 DNA sequence: TGTGCCAGCAGTGAAACAGGGCAGAACACCGGGGAGCTGTTTTTT. Protein: CASSETGQNTGELFF.

CDR3 amino acids: CASSEGRGGREAFF. The CDR3 DNA reads as TGTGCCAGCAGCGAAGGGAGGGGGGGGAGGGAAGCTTTCTTT. The chain links TRBV28 to TRBJ1-1, with D possibly matching TRBD1 (6 bases). The CDR3 spans 14 residues. CDR1 and CDR2 (germline): MDHEN, SYDVKM. V lost 6 bases, J lost 8 bases, and 19 bases lay in between.

The rearrangement uses TRBV7-2 and TRBJ2-7, with TRBD2 matching over 11 bases. Looked up from germline, CDR1 is SGHTA and CDR2 is FQGNSA. V was pared by 1 base and J by 7 bases, with 9 bases of the junction left unmatched. The CDR3 consists of 16 residues. CDR3 DNA: TGTGCCAGCAGCTTAGGACTAGCGGGGCCTAGAGGGGAGCAGTACTTC. This gives the protein CASSLGLAGPRGEQYF.

The gene calls are TRBV4-1 and TRBJ2-6, with TRBD1 as a possible D gene (5 bases). Trimming left V 1 base short and J 0 bases short, with 13 bases between. The germline gives CDR1 MGHRA, CDR2 YSYEKL. This CDR3 spans 18 amino acids. The CDR3 bases are TGCGCCAGCAGCCAAGGCAGACAGACCCCCTCTGGGGCCAACGTCCTGACTTTC. Its translation: CASSQGRQTPSGANVLTF.

The CDR3 DNA follows: TGTGCCAGCAGTTTGGGAGGAGTCCACGAGCAGTACTTC. Translation: CASSLGGVHEQYF. The rearrangement links TRBV11-3 to TRBJ2-7, with TRBD2 as a possible D gene (6 bases). Looked up from germline, CDR1 is SGHNT and CDR2 is YENEEA. The CDR3 has 13 amino acids. The V end lost 6 bases, the J end lost 5 bases, and 14 bases lay between the germline ends.

This clone has only a few counts. The gene calls are TRBV10-3 and TRBJ1-1; a possible D gene is TRBD1 (5 bases). V lost 4 bases to trimming and J lost 8 bases, with 11 bases between them. Germline CDR1 is ENHRY and CDR2 is SYGVKD. The CDR3 runs 12 residues. For the CDR3, the DNA is TGTGCCATCAGTGGCGGACAAGTCGAAGCTTTCTTT. This gives the protein CAISGGQVEAFF.

This chain uses TRBV18 with TRBJ2-3, with D unclear. There are 17 residues in the CDR3. V shed 1 base and J shed 1 base, with 15 bases lying between them. The germline gives CDR1 KGHSH, CDR2 LQKENI. The CDR3 sequence: CASSPLAGDQGTDTQYF. CDR3 sequence (DNA): TGTGCCAGCTCACCACTGGCAGGCGATCAAGGCACAGATACGCAGTATTTT.

V is TRBV30 and J is TRBJ1-1; D ambiguous. The germline gives CDR1 GTSNPN, CDR2 SVGIG (reference sequence). With 1 base removed from V and 3 bases from J, the gap between germline ends came to 12 bases. The CDR3 runs 14 residues. This CDR3 reads CAWSAGWRDTEAFF. DNA for the CDR3: TGTGCCTGGAGTGCCGGGTGGAGGGACACTGAAGCTTTCTTT.

V gene TRBV19 combines with J gene TRBJ2-7, with a tentative D call TRBD2 (5 bases). Germline V gives CDR1 LNHDA, CDR2 SQIVND (reference sequence). V lost 6 bases to trimming and J lost 3 bases, with 15 bases between them. The CDR3 is 14 residues long. The CDR3 is CASSIRGNYYEQYF. CDR3 nucleotide sequence: TGTGCCAGTAGCATCAGAGGGAACTACTACGAGCAGTACTTC.

CDR3 DNA sequence: TGCGCCAGCAGCCGCAACAGGCTCCTCCACTCTGGAAACACCATATATTTT. Translated: CASSRNRLLHSGNTIYF. V gene TRBV5-1 combines with J gene TRBJ1-3; D perhaps matches TRBD1 (5 bases). This CDR3 contains 17 residues. Germline CDR1 is SGHRS and CDR2 is YFSETQ. The ends were cut back, 4 bases at V and 0 bases at J, with 17 bases in the middle. The variable domain in full, with the rest retrieved from reference TRBV5-1 and TRBJ1-3, is KAGVTQTPRYLIKTRGQQVTLSCSPISGHRSVSWYQQTPGQGLQFLFEYFSETQRNKGNFPGRFSGRQFSNSRSEMNVSTLELGDSALYLCASSRNRLLHSGNTIYFGEGSWLTVV.

This chain joins TRBV5-1 and TRBJ2-3; 8 bases are shared with TRBD2. Trimming cost V 1 base and J 5 bases; bases outside gene matches: 3. This CDR3 is built from 14 residues. The germline V gene encodes CDR1 SGHRS and CDR2 YFSETQ. The DNA of the CDR3 is TGCGCCAGCAGCTTGACGGGGGGGATAGATACGCAGTATTTT. It specifies CASSLTGGIDTQYF. Complete variable domain (other parts from reference TRBV5-1 and TRBJ2-3): KAGVTQTPRYLIKTRGQQVTLSCSPISGHRSVSWYQQTPGQGLQFLFEYFSETQRNKGNFPGRFSGRQFSNSRSEMNVSTLELGDSALYLCASSLTGGIDTQYFGPGTRLTVL.

V and J are TRBV7-9 and TRBJ1-1; D unresolved. The CDR3 has 15 residues. Trimming cost V 6 bases and J 5 bases, with 19 bases left between them. Germline V gene sequence: CDR1 SEHNR, CDR2 FQNEAQ (reference sequence). The CDR3 region is CASSGIWGVRTEAFF. In DNA form, the CDR3 reads TGTGCCAGCAGTGGGATTTGGGGAGTAAGGACTGAAGCTTTCTTT.

The chain couples TRBV14 to TRBJ2-5, with no clear D. V was clipped by 0 bases and J by 10 bases, with 12 bases between them. Per the germline V gene, CDR1 is SGHDN and CDR2 is FVKESK. There are 13 residues in the CDR3. CDR3 DNA: TGTGCCAGCAGCCAAGAAGTCCCTAGACTCCAGTACTTC. Translation gives CASSQEVPRLQYF.

The rearrangement uses TRBV30 and TRBJ2-7; no firm D call. The CDR3 runs to 14 residues. The V gene's germline CDR1 is GTSNPN and CDR2 SVGIG (reference sequence). Trimming cost V 2 bases and J 9 bases, with 20 bases left between them. CDR3 sequence (DNA): TGTGCCTGGAGTCCAGCCTCTTCGACTCCATGGCAGTACTTC. Translated, it gives CAWSPASSTPWQYF.

This chain links TRBV5-1 with TRBJ2-7; TRBD1 matches 7 bases. Germline V gives CDR1 SGHRS, CDR2 YFSETQ. V shed 1 base and J 2 bases; nucleotides not matched to a gene: 6. The CDR3 is made up of 15 amino acids. Here the CDR3 reads CASSLTGTVAYEQYF. CDR3 coding DNA: TGCGCCAGCAGCTTGACGGGGACAGTGGCCTACGAGCAGTACTTC.

As to this clone: The same CDR3 also results from other DNA sequences found in this sample. V and J are TRBV5-1 and TRBJ2-7, with 8 bases matching TRBD2. The V and J ends lost 4 bases and 0 bases, in that order; junction bases with no gene match: 9. CDR1 SGHRS and CDR2 YFSETQ come from the germline V gene. The CDR3 has 16 residues. CDR3 protein: CASSQGLAGDSYEQYF. The CDR3 DNA sequence: TGCGCCAGCAGCCAGGGGCTAGCGGGTGACTCCTACGAGCAGTACTTC.

V is TRBV11-3 and J is TRBJ2-3; weak D call: TRBD2 (5 bases). The CDR3 sequence is 16 residues long. V gave up 1 base and J gave up 4 bases, with 15 bases separating them. Germline V gives CDR1 SGHNT, CDR2 YENEEA. CDR3 protein: CASSLGGSRVADTQYF. The CDR3 DNA sequence: TGTGCCAGCAGCTTAGGAGGGAGTCGGGTGGCAGATACGCAGTATTTT.

CDR3 DNA: TGTGCCAGCAGCCAGACCTACAATGAGCAGTTCTTC. It is translated as CASSQTYNEQFF. V gene TRBV11-1 combines with J gene TRBJ2-1; D gene unclear. This CDR3 comprises 12 residues. The germline V and J ends were trimmed by 5 bases and 2 bases, with 4 bases remaining between them. CDR1 is SGHAT, CDR2 FQDESV, per germline (reference sequence).

The chain has TRBV4-3 and TRBJ2-3; 10 bases align to TRBD1. V lost 0 bases, J lost 5 bases, and 5 bases stayed unmatched. The germline CDR1 and CDR2 sequences are LGHNA and YSLEER. The CDR3 covers 16 residues. The CDR3 bases are TGCGCCAGCAGCCAAGATCATGGACAGGGGGGAGATACGCAGTATTTT. Its protein product is CASSQDHGQGGDTQYF.

The chain uses TRBV7-2 and TRBJ1-2; TRBD1 is a possible D gene (5 bases). Trimming left V 0 bases short and J 5 bases short, with 16 bases between. Germline CDR1 reads SGHTA; CDR2 reads FQGNSA. CDR3 length equals 16 residues. The CDR3 DNA is TGTGCCAGCAGCTTAGCACCGAAGGGGCGCGGATATGGCTACACCTTC. It encodes CASSLAPKGRGYGYTF.

This chain connects TRBV4-1 to TRBJ2-3; D is possibly TRBD2 (6 bases). Germline loops: CDR1 MGHRA, CDR2 YSYEKL. Deletions cut 4 bases from V and 1 base from J, with 12 bases between. The CDR3 has 15 residues. Written as DNA, the CDR3 is TGCGCCAGCAGCCCGGTTGTAGCGGGCACAGATACGCAGTATTTT. This sequence encodes CASSPVVAGTDTQYF.

CDR3 amino acids: CASSLTPGYTGELFF. The DNA of the CDR3 is TGTGCCAGCAGCTTAACCCCCGGTTACACCGGGGAGCTGTTTTTT. This chain joins TRBV7-3 and TRBJ2-2; D unresolved. The germline V and J ends were trimmed by 0 bases and 3 bases, with 8 bases remaining between them. The length of the CDR3 is 15 residues. Germline V CDR1 and CDR2: SGHTA, FQGTGA.